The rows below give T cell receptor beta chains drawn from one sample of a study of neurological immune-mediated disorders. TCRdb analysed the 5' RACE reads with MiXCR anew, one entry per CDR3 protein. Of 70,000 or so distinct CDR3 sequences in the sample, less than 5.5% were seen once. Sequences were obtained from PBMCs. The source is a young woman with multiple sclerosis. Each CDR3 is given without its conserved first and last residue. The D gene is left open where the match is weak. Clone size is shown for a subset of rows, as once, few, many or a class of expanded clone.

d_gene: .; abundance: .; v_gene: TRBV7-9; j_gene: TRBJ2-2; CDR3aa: ASSKEPVNTGELF
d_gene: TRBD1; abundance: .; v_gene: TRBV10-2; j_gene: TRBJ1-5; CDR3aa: ASRITGEGNQPQN
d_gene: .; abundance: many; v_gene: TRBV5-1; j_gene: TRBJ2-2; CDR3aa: ASSSPLNTGELF
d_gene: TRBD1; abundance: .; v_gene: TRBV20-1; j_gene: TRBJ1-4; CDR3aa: SAQGDVEKLF
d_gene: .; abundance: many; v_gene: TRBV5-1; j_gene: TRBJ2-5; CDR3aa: ASRRPGAQETQY
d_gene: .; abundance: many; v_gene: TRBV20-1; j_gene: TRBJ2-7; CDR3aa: SASKGGFSYEQY
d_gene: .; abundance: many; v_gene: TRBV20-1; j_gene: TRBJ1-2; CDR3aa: SATHKTAKPRNYGYT
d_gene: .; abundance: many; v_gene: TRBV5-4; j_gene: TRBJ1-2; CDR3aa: ASSLDQANYGYT
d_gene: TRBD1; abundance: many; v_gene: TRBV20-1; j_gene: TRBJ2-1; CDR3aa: SVPGQGYEQF
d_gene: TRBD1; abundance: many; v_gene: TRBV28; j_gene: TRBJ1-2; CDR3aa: ASSLSTGTAYGYT
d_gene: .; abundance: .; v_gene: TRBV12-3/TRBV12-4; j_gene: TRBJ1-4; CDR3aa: ASSPGPYEKLF
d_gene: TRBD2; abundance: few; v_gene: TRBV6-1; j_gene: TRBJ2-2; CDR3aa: ASRVPLSGGAGVAGELF
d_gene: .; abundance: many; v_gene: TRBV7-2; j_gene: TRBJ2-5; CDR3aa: ASSLFPQETQY
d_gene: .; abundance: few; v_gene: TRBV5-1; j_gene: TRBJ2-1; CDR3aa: ASWGGPSYNEQF
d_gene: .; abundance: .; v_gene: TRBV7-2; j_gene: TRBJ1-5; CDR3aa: ASSFLPDKPQH
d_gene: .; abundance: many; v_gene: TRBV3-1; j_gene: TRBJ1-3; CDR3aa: ASSQDDSHSGNTIY
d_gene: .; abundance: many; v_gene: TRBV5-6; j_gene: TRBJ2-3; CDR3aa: ASSLVGFVDTQY
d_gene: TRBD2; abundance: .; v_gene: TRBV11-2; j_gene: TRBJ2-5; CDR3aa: ASSFLAGVNQETQY
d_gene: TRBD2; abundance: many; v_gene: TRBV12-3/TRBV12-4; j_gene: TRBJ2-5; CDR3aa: ASSVTAGETQY
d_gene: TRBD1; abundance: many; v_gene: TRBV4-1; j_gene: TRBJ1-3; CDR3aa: ASSLQGQGYENTIY
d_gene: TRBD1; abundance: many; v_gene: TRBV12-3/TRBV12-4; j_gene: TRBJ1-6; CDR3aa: ASSQGGSNSPLH
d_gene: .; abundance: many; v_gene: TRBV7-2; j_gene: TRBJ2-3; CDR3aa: ASSFVQFTDTQY
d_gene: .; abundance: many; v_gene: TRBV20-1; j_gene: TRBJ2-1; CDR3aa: SARQTSRDEQF
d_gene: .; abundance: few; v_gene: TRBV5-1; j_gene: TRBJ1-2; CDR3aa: ASSLGAGDSYGYT
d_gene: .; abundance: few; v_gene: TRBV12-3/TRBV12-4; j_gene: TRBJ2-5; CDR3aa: ASSLAGAGQETQY
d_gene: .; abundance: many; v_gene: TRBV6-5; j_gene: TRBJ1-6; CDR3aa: ASSQVMGRGRSSPLH
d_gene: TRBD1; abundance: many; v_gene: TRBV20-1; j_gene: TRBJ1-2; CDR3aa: SALLPDRGNGYT
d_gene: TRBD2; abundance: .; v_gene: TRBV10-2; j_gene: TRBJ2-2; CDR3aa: ASSEDPTWGSGGASRTGELF
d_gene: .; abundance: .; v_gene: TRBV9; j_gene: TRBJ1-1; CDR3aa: ASSVGAGDTEAF
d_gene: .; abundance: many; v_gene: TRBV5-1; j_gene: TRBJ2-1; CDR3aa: ASSLRGETWEQF
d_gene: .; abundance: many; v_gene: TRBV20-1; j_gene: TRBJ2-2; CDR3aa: SARDRGVTGELF
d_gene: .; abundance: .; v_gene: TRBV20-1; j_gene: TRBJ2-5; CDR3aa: SARDTYQETQY
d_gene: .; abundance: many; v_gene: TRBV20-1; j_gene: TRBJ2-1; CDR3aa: SATVLRMRTTLNEQF
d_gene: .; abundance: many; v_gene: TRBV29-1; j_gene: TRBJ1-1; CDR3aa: SVWHLRGQKAF
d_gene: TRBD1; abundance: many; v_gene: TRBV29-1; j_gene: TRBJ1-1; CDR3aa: SVEGAGQGGTEAF
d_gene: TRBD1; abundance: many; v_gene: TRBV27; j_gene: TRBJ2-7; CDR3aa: ASRDRANSYEQY
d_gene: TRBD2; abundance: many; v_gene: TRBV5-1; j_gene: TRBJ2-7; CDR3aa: ASSFGAWRGGSYEQY
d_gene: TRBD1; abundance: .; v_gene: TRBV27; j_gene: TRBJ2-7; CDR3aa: ASRITGGTTYEQY
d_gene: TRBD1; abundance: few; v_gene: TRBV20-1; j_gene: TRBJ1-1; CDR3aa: SASNRGQDIEAF
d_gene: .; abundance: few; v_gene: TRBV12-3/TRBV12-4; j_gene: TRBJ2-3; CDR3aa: ASSLGRALSHTDTQY
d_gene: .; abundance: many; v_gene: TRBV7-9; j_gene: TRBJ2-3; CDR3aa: ASSPSTDTQY